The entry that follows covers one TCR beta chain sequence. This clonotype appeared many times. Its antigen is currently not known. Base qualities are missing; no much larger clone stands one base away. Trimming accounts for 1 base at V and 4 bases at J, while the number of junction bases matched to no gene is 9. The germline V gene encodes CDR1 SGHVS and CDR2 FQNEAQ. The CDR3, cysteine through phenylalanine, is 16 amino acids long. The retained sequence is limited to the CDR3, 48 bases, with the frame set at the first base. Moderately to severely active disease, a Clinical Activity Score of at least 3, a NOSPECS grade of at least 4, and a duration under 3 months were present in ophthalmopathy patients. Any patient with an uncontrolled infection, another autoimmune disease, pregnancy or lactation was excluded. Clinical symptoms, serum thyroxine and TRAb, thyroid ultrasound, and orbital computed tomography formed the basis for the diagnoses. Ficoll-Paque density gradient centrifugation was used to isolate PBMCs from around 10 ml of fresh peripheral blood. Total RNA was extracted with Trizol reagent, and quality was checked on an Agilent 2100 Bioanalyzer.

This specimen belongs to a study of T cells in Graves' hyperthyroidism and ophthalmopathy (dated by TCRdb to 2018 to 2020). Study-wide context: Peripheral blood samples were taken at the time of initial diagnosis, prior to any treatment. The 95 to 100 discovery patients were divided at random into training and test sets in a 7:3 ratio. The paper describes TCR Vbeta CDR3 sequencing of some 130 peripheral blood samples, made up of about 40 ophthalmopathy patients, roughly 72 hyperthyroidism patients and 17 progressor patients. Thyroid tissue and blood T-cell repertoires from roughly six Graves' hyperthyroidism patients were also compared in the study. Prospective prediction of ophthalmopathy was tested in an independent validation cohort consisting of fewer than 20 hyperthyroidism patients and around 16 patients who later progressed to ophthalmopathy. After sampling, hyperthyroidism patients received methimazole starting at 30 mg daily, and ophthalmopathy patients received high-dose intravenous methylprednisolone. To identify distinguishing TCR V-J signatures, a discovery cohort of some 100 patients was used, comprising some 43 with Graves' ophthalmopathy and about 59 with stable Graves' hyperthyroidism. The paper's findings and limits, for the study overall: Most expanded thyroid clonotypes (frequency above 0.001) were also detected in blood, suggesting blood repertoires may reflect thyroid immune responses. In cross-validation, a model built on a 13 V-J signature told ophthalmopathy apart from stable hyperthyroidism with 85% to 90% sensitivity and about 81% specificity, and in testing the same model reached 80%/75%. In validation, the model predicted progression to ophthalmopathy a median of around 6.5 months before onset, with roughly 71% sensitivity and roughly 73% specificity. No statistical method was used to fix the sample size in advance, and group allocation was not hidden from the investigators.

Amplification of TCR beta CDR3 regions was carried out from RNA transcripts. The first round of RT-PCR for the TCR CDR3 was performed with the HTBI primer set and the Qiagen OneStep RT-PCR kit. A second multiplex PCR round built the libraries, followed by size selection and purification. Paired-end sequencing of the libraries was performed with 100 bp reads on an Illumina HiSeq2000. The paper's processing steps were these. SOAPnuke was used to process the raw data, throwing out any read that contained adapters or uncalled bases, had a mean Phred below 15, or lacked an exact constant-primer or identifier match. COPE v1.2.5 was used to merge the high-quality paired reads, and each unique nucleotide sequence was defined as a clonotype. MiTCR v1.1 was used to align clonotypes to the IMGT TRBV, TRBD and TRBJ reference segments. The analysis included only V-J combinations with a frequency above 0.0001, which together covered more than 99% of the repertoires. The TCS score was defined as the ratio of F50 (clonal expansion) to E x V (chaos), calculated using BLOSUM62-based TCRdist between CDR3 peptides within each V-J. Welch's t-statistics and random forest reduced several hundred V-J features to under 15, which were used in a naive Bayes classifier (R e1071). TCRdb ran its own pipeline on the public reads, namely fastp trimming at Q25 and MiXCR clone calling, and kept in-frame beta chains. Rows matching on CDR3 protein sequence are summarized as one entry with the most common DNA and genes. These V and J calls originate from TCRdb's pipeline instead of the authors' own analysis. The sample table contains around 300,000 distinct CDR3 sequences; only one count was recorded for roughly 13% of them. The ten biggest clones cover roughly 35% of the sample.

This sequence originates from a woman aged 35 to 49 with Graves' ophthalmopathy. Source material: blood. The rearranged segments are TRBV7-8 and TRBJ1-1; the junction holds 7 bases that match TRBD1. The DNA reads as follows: TGTGCCAGCAGCTTAGGCACAGGGGACCTGGGCACTGAAGCTTTCTTT. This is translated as CASSLGTGDLGTEAFF.